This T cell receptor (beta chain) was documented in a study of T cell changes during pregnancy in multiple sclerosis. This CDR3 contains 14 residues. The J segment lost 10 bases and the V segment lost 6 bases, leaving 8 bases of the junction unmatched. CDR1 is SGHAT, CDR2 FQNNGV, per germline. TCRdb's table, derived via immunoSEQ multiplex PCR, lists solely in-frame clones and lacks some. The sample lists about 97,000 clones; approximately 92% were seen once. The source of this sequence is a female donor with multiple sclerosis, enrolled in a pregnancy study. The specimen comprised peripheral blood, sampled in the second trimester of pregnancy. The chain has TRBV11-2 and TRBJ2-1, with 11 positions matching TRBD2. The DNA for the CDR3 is TGTGCCAGCAGGGATAGCGGGAGGGGGATGGAGCAGTTCTTC. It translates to CASRDSGRGMEQFF.